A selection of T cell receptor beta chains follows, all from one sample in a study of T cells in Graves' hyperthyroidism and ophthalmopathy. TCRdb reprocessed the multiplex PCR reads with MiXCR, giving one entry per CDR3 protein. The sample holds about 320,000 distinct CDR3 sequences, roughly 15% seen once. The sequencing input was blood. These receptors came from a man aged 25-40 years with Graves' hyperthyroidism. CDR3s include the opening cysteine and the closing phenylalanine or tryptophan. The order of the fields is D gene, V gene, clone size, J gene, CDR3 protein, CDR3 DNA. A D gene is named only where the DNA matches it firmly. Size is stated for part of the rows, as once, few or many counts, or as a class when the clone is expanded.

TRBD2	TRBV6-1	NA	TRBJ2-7	CASSFLSGRSSYEQYF	TGTGCCAGCAGTTTCCTAAGCGGGAGGTCTTCCTACGAGCAGTACTTC
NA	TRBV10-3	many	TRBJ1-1	CAISEDYGVDREAFF	TGTGCCATCAGTGAGGATTACGGGGTAGACAGGGAAGCTTTCTTT
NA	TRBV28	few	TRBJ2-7	CASSLSGVPYEQYF	TGTGCCAGCAGTTTATCAGGGGTACCCTACGAGCAGTACTTC
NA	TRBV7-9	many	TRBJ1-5	CASSPGASNQPQHF	TGTGCCAGCAGCCCCGGGGCGTCCAATCAGCCCCAGCATTTT
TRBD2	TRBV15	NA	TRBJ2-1	CATLSSAGGEQFF	TGTGCCACCCTATCCAGTGCGGGGGGTGAGCAGTTCTTC
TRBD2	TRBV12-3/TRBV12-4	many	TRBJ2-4	CASSLSGTSGSGWAKNIQYF	TGTGCCAGCAGTTTATCCGGGACTAGCGGGAGTGGCTGGGCCAAAAACATTCAGTACTTC
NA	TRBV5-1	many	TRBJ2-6	CASSMGWGGGANVLTF	TGCGCCAGCAGCATGGGATGGGGTGGAGGGGCCAACGTCCTGACTTTC
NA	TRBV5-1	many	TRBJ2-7	CASIHTGPYEQYF	TGCGCCAGCATACACACAGGCCCCTACGAGCAGTACTTC
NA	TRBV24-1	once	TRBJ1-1	CATSGGAEAFF	TGTGCCACCAGTGGGGGGGCCGAAGCTTTCTTT
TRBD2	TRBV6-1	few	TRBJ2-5	CASSSRLAGTQETQYF	TGTGCCAGCAGTTCCCGACTAGCGGGAACCCAAGAGACCCAGTACTTC
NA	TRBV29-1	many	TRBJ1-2	CSVVNRVYGYTF	TGCAGCGTTGTAAACAGGGTATATGGCTACACCTTC
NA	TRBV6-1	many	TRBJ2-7	CASSGTNRYEQYF	TGTGCCAGCAGTGGGACAAATCGCTACGAGCAGTACTTC
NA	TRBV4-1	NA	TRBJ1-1	CASSQHGGGTEAFF	TGCGCCAGCAGCCAGCACGGCGGGGGCACTGAAGCTTTCTTT
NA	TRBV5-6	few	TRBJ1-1	CASSLDPGLNTEAFF	TGTGCCAGCAGCTTGGATCCGGGACTTAACACTGAAGCTTTCTTT
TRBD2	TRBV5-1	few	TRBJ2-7	CASSSSSGKVYEQYF	TGCGCCAGCAGCTCTTCTAGCGGGAAAGTATACGAGCAGTACTTC
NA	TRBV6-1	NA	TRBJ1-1	CASTHGGEAFF	TGTGCCAGCACCCACGGAGGAGAAGCTTTCTTT
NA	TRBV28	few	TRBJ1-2	CASSFTPSFYTF	TGTGCCAGCAGTTTTACCCCAAGCTTCTACACCTTC
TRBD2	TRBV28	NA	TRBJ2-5	CASSLAGDGTQYF	TGTGCCAGCAGCCTAGCGGGAGATGGGACCCAGTACTTC
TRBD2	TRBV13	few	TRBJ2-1	CASTYSAGGEGEQFF	TGTGCCAGCACCTACTCGGCGGGAGGTGAAGGAGAGCAGTTCTTC
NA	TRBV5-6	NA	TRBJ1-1	CASRWGMNTEAFF	TGTGCCAGCAGGTGGGGCATGAACACTGAAGCTTTCTTT
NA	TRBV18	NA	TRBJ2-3	CASSYRTGTAAGIRGQYF	TGTGCCAGCTCATACCGAACCGGGACAGCAGCGGGGATAAGGGGGCAGTATTTT
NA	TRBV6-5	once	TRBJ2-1	CASSYSPGGPFNEQFF	TGTGCCAGCAGTTACTCCCCCGGGGGGCCCTTCAATGAGCAGTTCTTC
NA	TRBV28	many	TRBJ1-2	CASSLTVYGYTF	TGTGCCAGCAGTTTGACAGTCTATGGCTACACCTTC
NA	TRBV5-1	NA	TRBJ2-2	CASSPEGGGELFF	TGCGCCAGCAGCCCCGAGGGGGGCGGGGAGCTGTTTTTT
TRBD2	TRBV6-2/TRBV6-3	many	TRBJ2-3	CASNPAAGGVAQYF	TGTGCCAGCAACCCCGCGGCGGGGGGAGTCGCGCAGTATTTT
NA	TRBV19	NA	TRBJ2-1	CASSIYPGSEQFF	TGTGCCAGTAGTATTTACCCCGGGAGTGAGCAGTTCTTC
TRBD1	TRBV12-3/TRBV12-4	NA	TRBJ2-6	CASTPWTGNRDGANVLTF	TGTGCCAGCACCCCGTGGACAGGGAACAGAGATGGGGCCAACGTCCTGACTTTC
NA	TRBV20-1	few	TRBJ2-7	CSADSGASYEQYF	TGCAGTGCGGATAGTGGCGCTTCCTACGAGCAGTACTTC
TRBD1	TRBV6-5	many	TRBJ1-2	CASSSSTGEYGYTF	TGTGCCAGCAGTTCCTCCACAGGGGAGTACGGCTACACCTTC
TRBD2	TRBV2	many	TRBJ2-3	CASSAAGAGTDTQYF	TGTGCCAGCAGTGCAGCGGGAGCCGGCACAGATACGCAGTATTTT
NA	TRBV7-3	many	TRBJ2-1	CASSLGAEKFF	TGTGCCAGCAGCTTAGGAGCGGAGAAGTTCTTC
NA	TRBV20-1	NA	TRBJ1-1	CSAGPTDSTNTEAFF	TGCAGTGCCGGCCCGACAGACTCCACGAACACTGAAGCTTTCTTT
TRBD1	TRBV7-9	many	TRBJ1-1	CASSPKGDSSMNTEAFF	TGTGCCAGCAGCCCCAAAGGGGACAGCTCTATGAACACTGAAGCTTTCTTT
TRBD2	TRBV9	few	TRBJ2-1	CASSVASGLTNEQFF	TGTGCCAGCAGCGTAGCTAGCGGGCTAACCAATGAGCAGTTCTTC
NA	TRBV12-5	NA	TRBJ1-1	CASGLGRVTEASF	TGTGCTAGTGGTTTAGGGAGGGTCACTGAAGCTTCCTTT
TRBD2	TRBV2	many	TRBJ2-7	CASSERGLAYEQYF	TGTGCCAGCAGTGAGAGGGGACTAGCCTACGAGCAGTACTTC
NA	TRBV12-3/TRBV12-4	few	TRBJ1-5	CASTLGPDQPQHF	TGTGCCAGCACCCTGGGGCCCGATCAGCCCCAGCATTTT
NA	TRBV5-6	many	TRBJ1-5	CASSFFRDNQPQHF	TGTGCCAGCAGCTTCTTCAGGGATAATCAGCCCCAGCATTTT
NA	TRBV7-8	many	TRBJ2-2	CASSPDPYTGELFF	TGTGCCAGCAGCCCAGACCCGTACACCGGGGAGCTGTTTTTT
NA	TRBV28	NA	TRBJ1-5	CASSRAVQPQHF	TGTGCCAGCAGTCGGGCAGTTCAGCCCCAGCATTTT
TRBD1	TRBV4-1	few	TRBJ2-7	CASSQGQGVTYEQYF	TGCGCCAGCAGCCAAGGGCAGGGGGTCACCTACGAGCAGTACTTC
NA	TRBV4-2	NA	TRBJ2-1	CASSQEPDRDEQFF	TGTGCCAGCAGCCAAGAGCCCGACCGCGATGAGCAGTTCTTC
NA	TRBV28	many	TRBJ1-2	CASSRPNGGKVLGYTF	TGTGCCAGCAGCCGCCCGAATGGAGGGAAGGTTCTAGGCTACACCTTC
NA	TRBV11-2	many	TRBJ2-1	CASSSLSDLIRAHEQFF	TGTGCCAGCAGCTCATTATCGGACCTGATAAGGGCCCATGAGCAGTTCTTC
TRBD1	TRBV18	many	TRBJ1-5	CASSPRDREVQPQHF	TGTGCCAGCTCACCACGGGACAGGGAAGTTCAGCCCCAGCATTTT
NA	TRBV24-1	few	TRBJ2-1	CATSDLKGNEQFF	TGTGCCACCAGTGATTTGAAGGGTAATGAGCAGTTCTTC
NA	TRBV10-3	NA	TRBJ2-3	CAISDLAGLDTQYF	TGTGCCATCAGTGATTTGGCAGGGCTAGATACGCAGTATTTT
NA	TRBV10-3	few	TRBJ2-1	CAISESTRESGEQFF	TGTGCCATCAGTGAGTCGACTCGGGAGTCTGGCGAGCAGTTCTTC
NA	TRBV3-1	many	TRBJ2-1	CASSQEQAGPYNEQFF	TGTGCCAGCAGCCAAGAGCAAGCGGGCCCTTACAATGAGCAGTTCTTC
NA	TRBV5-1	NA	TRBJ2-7	CASSPGTVAYEQYF	TGCGCCAGCAGCCCCGGGACGGTGGCCTACGAGCAGTACTTC
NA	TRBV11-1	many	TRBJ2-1	CASSPGRWSDEQFF	TGTGCCAGCAGCCCTGGACGTTGGTCGGATGAGCAGTTCTTC
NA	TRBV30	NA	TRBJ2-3	CAWTIGDTQYF	TGTGCCTGGACGATCGGAGATACGCAGTATTTT
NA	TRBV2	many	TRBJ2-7	CASSEQGHLYEQYF	TGTGCCAGCAGTGAACAGGGCCACCTCTACGAGCAGTACTTC
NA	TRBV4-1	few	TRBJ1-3	CASSQDRGSGNTIYF	TGCGCCAGCAGCCAAGATCGCGGCTCTGGAAACACCATATATTTT